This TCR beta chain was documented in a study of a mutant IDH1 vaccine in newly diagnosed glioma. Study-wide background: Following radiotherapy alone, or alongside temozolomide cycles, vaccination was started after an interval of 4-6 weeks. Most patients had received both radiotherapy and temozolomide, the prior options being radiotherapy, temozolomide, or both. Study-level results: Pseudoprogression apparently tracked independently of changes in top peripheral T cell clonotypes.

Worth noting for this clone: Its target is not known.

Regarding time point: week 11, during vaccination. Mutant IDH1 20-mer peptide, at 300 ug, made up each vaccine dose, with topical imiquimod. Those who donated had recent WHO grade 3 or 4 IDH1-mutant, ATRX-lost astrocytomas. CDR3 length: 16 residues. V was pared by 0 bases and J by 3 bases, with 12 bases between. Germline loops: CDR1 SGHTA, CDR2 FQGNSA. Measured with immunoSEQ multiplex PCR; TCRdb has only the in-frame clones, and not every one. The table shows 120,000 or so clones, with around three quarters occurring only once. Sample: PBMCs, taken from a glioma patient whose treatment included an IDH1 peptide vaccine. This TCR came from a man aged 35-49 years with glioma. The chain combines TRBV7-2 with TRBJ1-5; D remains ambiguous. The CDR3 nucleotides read TGTGCCAGCAGCTTAGCGCCGATGTCCATCAATCAGCCCCAGCATTTT. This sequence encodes CASSLAPMSINQPQHF.